Below are 10 T cell receptor beta chains sequenced from a single sample in a study of shared clonotypes between healthy human individuals. Clones were read by immunoSEQ multiplex PCR, and TCRdb kept only the in-frame ones, dropping some. The sample lists roughly 1,100,000 clones, under 80% seen once, with approximately 1.5% in the top ten. Sequences were obtained from memory CD4+ T cells sorted from blood. Described subset: CD45RA-negative fraction. These receptors originate from a man aged 18 to 29 in good health.

CDR3 sequence: CASKRTGGLYGYTF. The CDR3 nucleotides are TGTGCCAGCAAGAGGACAGGGGGCCTCTATGGCTACACCTTC. The chain employs TRBV2 and TRBJ1-2; TRBD1 matches 11 bases. Per germline, CDR1 SNHLY and CDR2 FYNNEI. V lost 7 bases and J lost 4; bases outside the gene matches: 5. The CDR3 loop spans 14 amino acids.

Notes on this clone: A much larger clone is a single base away; this may be a read error. V is TRBV4-3 and J is TRBJ2-1; D ambiguous. The CDR3 runs to 14 residues. From germline, CDR1 is LGHNA and CDR2 YSLEER. V was pared by 0 bases and J by 6 bases, with 9 bases between. The CDR3 reads CASSQDWISNEQFF. CDR3 sequence (DNA): TGCGCCAGCAGCCAAGACTGGATTAGCAATGAGCAGTTCTTC.

The chain couples TRBV11-2 to TRBJ2-5, with D perhaps matching TRBD1 (5 bases). V was clipped by 5 bases and J by 2 bases, with 15 bases between them. The V gene's germline CDR1 is SGHAT and CDR2 FQNNGV. The CDR3 totals 15 residues. DNA for the CDR3: TGTGCCAGCAGCGAGCAACGGACAAGTCAAGAGACCCAGTACTTC. This encodes CASSEQRTSQETQYF.

The chain couples TRBV5-6 to TRBJ1-5; D unresolved. Germline assignment: CDR1 SGHDT and CDR2 YYEEEE. CDR3 length: 13 residues. With 3 bases removed from V and 8 bases from J, the gap between germline ends came to 12 bases. CDR3 DNA: TGTGCCAGCAGCTCCACGATGGAGAAGCCCCAGCATTTT. Its protein product is CASSSTMEKPQHF.

This clone has just one count. The V and J genes are TRBV2 and TRBJ2-5, with TRBD2 matching over 13 bases. The V and J ends lost 3 bases and 0 bases, in that order; junction bases with no gene match: 10. CDR1 and CDR2 from the germline V gene are SNHLY and FYNNEI. The CDR3 sequence is 19 residues long. The CDR3 region is CASSDRRLAGGRYQETQYF. CDR3 in DNA: TGTGCCAGCAGTGATCGGCGACTAGCGGGGGGCCGTTACCAAGAGACCCAGTACTTC.

In DNA, the CDR3 is TGTGCCAGCAGCTTCTATCGGGGGAATCAGCCCCAGCATTTT. Its translation: CASSFYRGNQPQHF. This chain uses TRBV5-6 with TRBJ1-5; a weak D match, TRBD1 (5 bases). The CDR3 sequence is 14 residues long. V was trimmed by 2 bases and J by 4 bases, leaving 10 bases between them. Germline assignment: CDR1 SGHDT and CDR2 YYEEEE.

This chain joins TRBV7-2 and TRBJ1-6; 7 bases are a match to TRBD1. V shed 6 bases and J 6 bases; nucleotides not matched to a gene: 8. Germline-derived CDR1 and CDR2 are SGHTA and FQGNSA. The length of the CDR3 is 15 residues. Written as DNA, the CDR3 is TGTGCCAGCAGTCCTACCGGGACAGCTAATTCACCCCTCCACTTT. This codes for CASSPTGTANSPLHF.

The chain recombines TRBV10-3 with TRBJ2-4; 9 nucleotides match TRBD2. The V segment lost 6 bases and the J segment 8 bases; nucleotides outside the gene matches: 8. This CDR3 spans 14 amino acids. CDR1 and CDR2 from the germline V gene are ENHRY and SYGVKD. The DNA for the CDR3 is TGTGCCATCAGCCAAGGGACTAGCCGGGACATTCAGTACTTC. Residues: CAISQGTSRDIQYF.

CDR3 region: CASSFRQGENTGELFF. The CDR3 coding sequence is TGCGCCAGCAGCTTCCGACAGGGTGAAAACACCGGGGAGCTGTTTTTT. The J gene is TRBJ2-2, the V gene TRBV5-1, with TRBD1 matching over 7 bases. CDR3 length: 16 residues. Germline V gene lookup returns CDR1 SGHRS and CDR2 YFSETQ. J was trimmed by 2 bases and V by 2 bases; bases with no gene match: 6.

V gene TRBV5-6 combines with J gene TRBJ1-4; no firm D call. The CDR3 is 13 amino acids. Germline-derived CDR1 and CDR2 are SGHDT and YYEEEE. Trimming pared 6 bases from V and 8 bases from J, leaving 14 bases between. The CDR3 region has the DNA TGTGCCAGCAATGCAGGAGGTGGGGAAAAACTGTTTTTT. Translation gives CASNAGGGEKLFF.